The 30 T cell receptor beta chains listed next were all sequenced from one sample in a study of beta chain features in type 1 diabetes. Which antigens these TCRs recognize remains unknown. Findings and caveats of the study: TCRB CDR3 length was moderately but significantly reduced in all four CD4+ subsets of Type 1 diabetes patients.

Of the isolated RNA, all was reverse transcribed, and so the sequenced material was expressed TCRB transcripts. Profiling relied on immunoSEQ multiplex PCR, and the TCRdb table lists in-frame clones only, not all of them. The sample contains about 41,000 clones, about 68% of which appear only once. The sequenced material came from Tregs from blood. The source of these receptors is a man aged 25 to 40 with type 1 diabetes. Some clones in this sample may be carry-over from other donors' samples.

The V and J genes are TRBV12-5 and TRBJ1-5; 9 positions match TRBD1. The CDR3 covers 17 residues. V shed 5 bases, J shed 4 bases, and the junction held 12 bases outside the gene matches. Germline V gene data show CDR1 as LGHNT and CDR2 as FRNRAP. The chain's CDR3 is CASGPRTGGEENQPQHF. The CDR3 DNA sequence: TGTGCTAGTGGTCCGCGAACAGGGGGCGAAGAAAATCAGCCCCAGCATTTT.

This chain links TRBV4-2 with TRBJ2-7, with a weak D call TRBD2 (5 bases). V was pared by 1 base and J by 3 bases, with 10 bases between. Germline-derived CDR1 and CDR2 are LGHNA and YNFKEQ. This CDR3 has 14 amino acids. The CDR3 nucleotides are TGTGCCAGCAGCCAAGTTGACGGGAACTACGAGCAGTACTTC. Translating it yields CASSQVDGNYEQYF.

This clone has only a few counts. The chain recombines TRBV5-1 with TRBJ2-3; maybe TRBD1 (5 bases). The V gene lost 4 bases and the J gene lost 6 bases, with 15 bases spanning the gap. This CDR3 spans 14 amino acids. Germline CDR1 is SGHRS and CDR2 is YFSETQ. CDR3 region: CASSDGHRSDTQYF. The CDR3, as DNA: TGCGCCAGCAGCGACGGACATAGGAGCGATACGCAGTATTTT.

This clone was seen a few times. CDR3 in DNA: TGTGCCAGCAGTTACGCCCCCGGGACTAGTTCCTACGAGCAGTACTTC. Protein sequence: CASSYAPGTSSYEQYF. J is TRBJ2-7 and V is TRBV6-6; 8 nucleotides agree with TRBD2. Germline CDR1 is MNHNY and CDR2 is SVGAGI (reference sequence). This CDR3 is built from 16 residues. V lost 2 bases to trimming and J lost 1 base; unmatched junction nucleotides: 7.

This rearrangement joins TRBV7-2 to TRBJ1-6; TRBD1 matches at 7 bases. Germline CDR1 reads SGHTA; CDR2 reads FQGNSA. The CDR3 runs 15 residues. Trimming at V came to 0 bases and at J to 10 bases, leaving 6 bases not matched to a gene. In nucleotides, the CDR3 is TGTGCCAGCAGCTTAGCGTGGACAGGCGCCTCACCCCTCCACTTT. It encodes CASSLAWTGASPLHF.

V and J are TRBV7-9 and TRBJ2-5; D remains ambiguous. The CDR3 covers 14 residues. V was cut by 5 bases and J by 5 bases, with 15 bases left in between. Per the germline V gene, CDR1 is SEHNR and CDR2 is FQNEAQ (reference sequence). The CDR3 loop is CASSNRGFGETQYF. The CDR3 nucleotides are TGTGCCAGCAGCAACCGAGGTTTTGGGGAGACCCAGTACTTC.

This clone occurred a few times. The V and J genes are TRBV6-1 and TRBJ2-7, with 9 bases that match TRBD2. The CDR3 contains 14 residues. The germline V gene has CDR1 MNHNS and CDR2 SASEGT. V lost 3 bases and J lost 4; bases outside the gene matches: 4. Here the CDR3 DNA reads TGTGCCAGCAGTGAGGGCGGGGGGGGGTACGAGCAGTACTTC. Protein product: CASSEGGGGYEQYF.

The genes are TRBV6-6 and TRBJ2-7; 7 bases are a match to TRBD1. In germline, CDR1 is MNHNY, CDR2 SVGAGI (reference sequence). There are 13 residues in the CDR3. Trimming at V came to 6 bases and at J to 5 bases, leaving 7 bases not matched to a gene. The CDR3 protein is CASRVDRANEQYF. The CDR3 DNA is TGTGCCAGCAGGGTCGACAGGGCCAACGAGCAGTACTTC.

V gene TRBV5-1 combines with J gene TRBJ2-5; D not resolved. Per germline, CDR1 SGHRS and CDR2 YFSETQ. This CDR3 region has 14 residues. V was clipped by 1 base and J by 5 bases, with 12 bases between them. The CDR3 sequence is CASSLFGLGETQYF. The CDR3, as DNA: TGCGCCAGCAGCTTGTTTGGTCTCGGGGAGACCCAGTACTTC.

The chain employs TRBV15 and TRBJ2-3, with TRBD2 matching 11 bases. Germline V gene data show CDR1 as LNHNV and CDR2 as YYDKDF (reference sequence). The CDR3 runs to 16 residues. Trimming removed 3 bases from V and 5 bases from J; junction bases left unmatched: 7. The CDR3 is CATSRPSGGKLDTQYF. CDR3 nucleotides: TGTGCCACCAGCAGGCCTAGCGGGGGGAAATTAGATACGCAGTATTTT. The full variable domain, with the rest looked up from reference TRBV15 and TRBJ2-3, is DAMVIQNPRYQVTQFGKPVTLSCSQTLNHNVMYWYQQKSSQAPKLLFHYYDKDFNNEADTPDNFQSRRPNTSFCFLDIRSPGLGDTAMYLCATSRPSGGKLDTQYFGPGTRLTVL.

The CDR3 DNA sequence: TGTGCCAGCAGCTTAGATTACCTGAGTCGGTACTTC. As protein: CASSLDYLSRYF. This chain connects TRBV7-9 to TRBJ2-4; no definite D call. This CDR3 has 12 amino acids. Germline V lookup: CDR1 SEHNR, CDR2 FQNEAQ (reference sequence). V lost 1 base to trimming and J lost 15 bases, with 13 bases between them.

The J gene is TRBJ1-1, the V gene TRBV19; 12 nucleotides line up with TRBD1. CDR1 is LNHDA, CDR2 SQIVND, per germline (reference sequence). V dropped 5 bases and J dropped 4; count of bases not matched to a gene: 11. CDR3 length equals 17 residues. The CDR3 spells CASSSGPGQGAGTEAFF. The CDR3 region has the DNA TGTGCCAGTAGTTCGGGACCGGGACAGGGGGCTGGCACTGAAGCTTTCTTT.

V gene TRBV30 combines with J gene TRBJ1-2; D uncertain. Germline-derived CDR1 and CDR2 are GTSNPN and SVGIG (reference sequence). Trimming removed 4 bases at V and 8 bases at J, with 17 bases between. The CDR3 is made up of 13 amino acids. The CDR3: CAWILEAPGGYTF. CDR3 sequence (DNA): TGTGCCTGGATCCTCGAAGCCCCAGGAGGCTACACCTTC.

The chain joins TRBV2 to TRBJ2-5, with D possibly matching TRBD2 (5 bases). In germline, CDR1 is SNHLY, CDR2 FYNNEI. Trimming removed 8 bases from V and 5 bases from J, with 12 bases in between. The CDR3 is 12 residues long. The CDR3 region has the DNA TGTGCCAGCGGATCTAGAGGGGAGACCCAGTACTTC. It codes for CASGSRGETQYF. Drawing the rest from reference TRBV2 and TRBJ2-5, the complete variable domain is EPEVTQTPSHQVTQMGQEVILRCVPISNHLYFYWYRQILGQKVEFLVSFYNNEISEKSEIFDDQFSVERPDGSNFTLKIRSTKLEDSAMYFCASGSRGETQYFGPGTRLLVL.

V is TRBV10-1 and J is TRBJ2-3; D is unclear. CDR1 is WNHNN, CDR2 SYGVQD, per germline (reference sequence). Trimming removed 6 bases at V and 6 bases at J, with 13 bases between. The CDR3 sequence is 13 residues long. CDR3 nucleotide sequence: TGCGCCAGCAGACGACTCCCGGGTGATACGCAGTATTTT. Translated, it gives CASRRLPGDTQYF.

This clone has more than one count but fewer than ten. This chain uses TRBV7-9 with TRBJ1-3, with 12 positions matching TRBD1. Germline V lookup: CDR1 SEHNR, CDR2 FQNEAQ (reference sequence). Trimming removed 5 bases from V and 0 bases from J; junction bases left unmatched: 11. This CDR3 has 19 residues. The CDR3 spells CASSPGTGGFVSSGNTIYF. In DNA form, the CDR3 reads TGTGCCAGCAGCCCTGGGACAGGGGGCTTCGTAAGCTCTGGAAACACCATATATTTT.

The rearrangement uses TRBV7-2 and TRBJ2-7; 14 nucleotides agree with TRBD2. V dropped 5 bases and J dropped 2; count of bases not matched to a gene: 8. This CDR3 region has 17 residues. Germline V gene lookup returns CDR1 SGHTA and CDR2 FQGNSA. In nucleotides, the CDR3 is TGTGCCAGCAGCATCGGACTAGCGGGGGGAATCCCCTACGAGCAGTACTTC. This translates into CASSIGLAGGIPYEQYF. Combining the CDR3 with reference TRBV7-2 and TRBJ2-7 gives the whole variable domain GAGVSQSPSNKVTEKGKDVELRCDPISGHTALYWYRQSLGQGLEFLIYFQGNSAPDKSGLPSDRFSAERTGGSVSTLTIQRTQQEDSAVYLCASSIGLAGGIPYEQYFGPGTRLTVT.

CDR3 protein: CASSPQRGSLEQYF. The CDR3 nucleotides read TGTGCCAGCAGCCCTCAGCGGGGGTCCCTGGAGCAGTACTTC. The chain couples TRBV7-2 to TRBJ2-7, with 8 bases that match TRBD2. V lost 5 bases, J lost 7 bases, and 10 bases stayed unmatched. Germline V gene sequence: CDR1 SGHTA, CDR2 FQGNSA. The CDR3 totals 14 residues. Drawing the rest from reference TRBV7-2 and TRBJ2-7, the complete variable domain is GAGVSQSPSNKVTEKGKDVELRCDPISGHTALYWYRQSLGQGLEFLIYFQGNSAPDKSGLPSDRFSAERTGGSVSTLTIQRTQQEDSAVYLCASSPQRGSLEQYFGPGTRLTVT.

The chain employs TRBV18 and TRBJ2-1, with 7 bases matching TRBD2. This CDR3 contains 15 residues. CDR1 KGHSH and CDR2 LQKENI come from the germline V gene. V trimming: 4 bases; J trimming: 4 bases; junction bases outside the gene matches: 7. In nucleotides, the CDR3 is TGTGCCAGCTCACGAGCAGCGGGGCGATACAATGAGCAGTTCTTC. Translating gives CASSRAAGRYNEQFF.

The chain employs TRBV5-4 and TRBJ2-1, with a weak D call TRBD2 (5 bases). V gave up 5 bases and J gave up 0 bases, with 12 bases separating them. Germline V gene data show CDR1 as SGHNT and CDR2 as YYREEE (reference sequence). CDR3 length equals 15 residues. CDR3 region: CASSLASSSYNEQFF. DNA for the CDR3: TGTGCCAGCAGTTTAGCGTCGAGCTCCTACAATGAGCAGTTCTTC.

This clone was counted a single time. V is TRBV5-6 and J is TRBJ2-7, with TRBD2 as a possible D gene (6 bases). V dropped 0 bases and J dropped 0 bases, with 10 bases sitting between them. This CDR3 comprises 15 residues. Germline CDR1 and CDR2: SGHDT and YYEEEE. CDR3 loop: CASSLVGGGSYEQYF. CDR3 nucleotide sequence: TGTGCCAGCAGCTTGGTGGGGGGTGGCTCCTACGAGCAGTACTTC.

The chain links TRBV18 to TRBJ2-1, with D possibly TRBD2 on 5 matching bases. Germline CDR1 reads KGHSH; CDR2 reads LQKENI. Trimming cost V 0 bases and J 6 bases, with 9 bases left between them. The CDR3 has 14 residues. Here the CDR3 DNA reads TGTGCCAGCTCACCACCGGCTCGGGGCAATGAGCAGTTCTTC. Amino acids: CASSPPARGNEQFF.

This chain uses TRBV27 with TRBJ1-1; 12 bases match TRBD1. V trimming: 7 bases; J trimming: 3 bases; junction bases outside the gene matches: 18. The V gene's germline CDR1 is MNHEY and CDR2 SMNVEV (reference sequence). This CDR3 is built from 19 residues. For the CDR3, the DNA is TGTGCCAGCATCTTATCGGGGACAGGGGGCGCATATTCCGACACTGAAGCTTTCTTT. It codes for CASILSGTGGAYSDTEAFF.

CDR3 sequence reads: CASSIDPGDTQYF. CDR3 DNA sequence: TGTGCCAGTAGTATAGATCCGGGAGACACGCAGTATTTT. This chain connects TRBV19 to TRBJ2-3; the D gene is possibly TRBD2 (6 bases). Germline CDR1 LNHDA, CDR2 SQIVND (reference sequence). The CDR3 sequence is 13 residues long. V shed 0 bases and J shed 9 bases, with 10 bases lying between them.

The chain carries TRBV19 and TRBJ1-1; 9 bases are a match to TRBD1. Germline V gene sequence: CDR1 LNHDA, CDR2 SQIVND (reference sequence). V lost 2 bases, J lost 12 bases, and 7 bases stayed unmatched. The CDR3 is 13 residues long. The CDR3 here is CASSIYRGQGPFF. The CDR3 bases are TGTGCCAGTAGTATATACAGAGGACAGGGGCCTTTCTTT.

V is TRBV6-5 and J is TRBJ2-2; D not certain. CDR1 is MNHEY and CDR2 is SVGAGI in the germline V gene. V lost 7 bases to trimming and J lost 4 bases, with 13 bases between them. The CDR3 consists of 14 residues. CDR3 bases: TGTGCCAGCAACCTAGTCATAGGCACCGGGGAGCTGTTTTTT. It translates to CASNLVIGTGELFF.

The chain carries TRBV5-4 and TRBJ1-4; D perhaps matches TRBD1 (6 bases). The V gene lost 5 bases and the J gene lost 8 bases, with 16 bases spanning the gap. The CDR3 length is 14 residues. Germline V gives CDR1 SGHNT, CDR2 YYREEE (reference sequence). The CDR3 sequence is CASSSHREGEKLFF. The CDR3 coding sequence is TGTGCCAGCAGTTCCCACAGGGAGGGGGAAAAACTGTTTTTT.

This clone turned up a few times. This sequence joins TRBV5-4 and TRBJ2-2; D perhaps matches TRBD2 (7 bases). The CDR3 runs to 15 residues. CDR1 and CDR2 from the germline V gene are SGHNT and YYREEE (reference sequence). V lost 2 bases, J lost 7 bases, and 15 bases lay in between. The CDR3 bases are TGTGCCAGCAGCTTAGGGGGGGGGCCTATCGGGGAGCTGTTTTTT. This encodes CASSLGGGPIGELFF.

This chain joins TRBV7-2 and TRBJ2-7; TRBD2 aligns across 11 bases. V was clipped by 3 bases and J by 2 bases; unmatched bases: 0. Germline CDR1 SGHTA, CDR2 FQGNSA. The CDR3 length is 14 residues. The CDR3 spells CASSFSGGAYEQYF. The CDR3 DNA reads as TGTGCCAGCAGCTTTAGCGGGGGGGCCTACGAGCAGTACTTC.

V usage is TRBV27 and J usage is TRBJ1-6; D may be TRBD1 (6 bases). Trimming left V 6 bases short and J 7 bases short, with 13 bases between. The CDR3 has 14 amino acids. CDR1 and CDR2 (germline): MNHEY, SMNVEV (reference sequence). CDR3: CASSYRVSNSPLHF. Written as DNA, the CDR3 is TGTGCCAGCAGCTACAGGGTCAGCAATTCACCCCTCCACTTT.